One sample yielded the 20 T cell receptor beta chains listed below, sequenced in a study of beta chain features in type 1 diabetes. Findings and caveats of the study: Within each of all four CD4+ subsets, Type 1 diabetes patients had TCRB CDR3s that were moderately but significantly shorter.

Expressed TCRB transcripts were sequenced because the isolated RNA had all been reverse transcribed beforehand. Method: immunoSEQ multiplex PCR; TCRdb's copy keeps in-frame clones and lacks some. The sample holds roughly 160,000 clones, 7% to 9% seen once. These receptors have no identified antigens. Sequencing used central memory CD4+ T cells from blood. The receptors stem from a man between 18 and 35 years old with type 1 diabetes.

The chain is built from TRBV19 and TRBJ1-5; D remains ambiguous. V was pared by 3 bases and J by 9 bases, with 15 bases between. This CDR3 is 14 amino acids long. Germline V lookup: CDR1 LNHDA, CDR2 SQIVND (reference sequence). This CDR3 is CASSIPGLIWPQHF. The CDR3 nucleotides are TGTGCCAGTAGTATTCCGGGTCTCATCTGGCCCCAGCATTTT.

This clone was recorded a few times. The gene calls are TRBV2 and TRBJ2-1; TRBD1 might be the D (6 bases). Trimming took 4 bases from V and 0 from J, leaving 13 bases between them. Germline lookup yields CDR1 SNHLY and CDR2 FYNNEI. This CDR3 is 16 amino acids long. The CDR3 sequence: CASSGGHGDSYNEQFF. CDR3 DNA sequence: TGTGCCAGCAGTGGGGGACATGGGGACTCCTACAATGAGCAGTTCTTC.

This clone was counted a few times. The chain links TRBV27 to TRBJ2-7, with D possibly being TRBD1 (5 bases). The germline CDR1 and CDR2 sequences are MNHEY and SMNVEV (reference sequence). The CDR3 is 14 residues long. Trimming removed 3 bases at V and 6 bases at J, with 15 bases between. Here the CDR3 reads CASSLWPQGLEQYF. The CDR3 DNA reads as TGTGCCAGCAGTTTGTGGCCTCAGGGTCTCGAGCAGTACTTC.

This clone was recorded a few times. The chain is built from TRBV5-1 and TRBJ2-7; 11 bases fit TRBD1. J was trimmed by 4 bases and V by 4 bases; bases with no gene match: 7. The germline gives CDR1 SGHRS, CDR2 YFSETQ. The CDR3 sequence is 15 residues long. The CDR3 DNA reads as TGCGCCAGCAGCCCAAGGACAGGGGGCGTTTACGAGCAGTACTTC. Residues: CASSPRTGGVYEQYF. The whole variable domain, filled in from reference TRBV5-1 and TRBJ2-7, reads KAGVTQTPRYLIKTRGQQVTLSCSPISGHRSVSWYQQTPGQGLQFLFEYFSETQRNKGNFPGRFSGRQFSNSRSEMNVSTLELGDSALYLCASSPRTGGVYEQYFGPGTRLTVT.

The CDR3 region has the DNA TGTGCCAGCATCGGAGAAAATGAGCAGTTCTTC. Translated: CASIGENEQFF. The chain has TRBV28 and TRBJ2-1; the D is unclear. The V gene lost 7 bases and the J gene lost 7 bases, with 8 bases spanning the gap. This CDR3 is 11 amino acids long. Per the germline V gene, CDR1 is MDHEN and CDR2 is SYDVKM.

This clone showed up just a few times. The rearrangement uses TRBV28 and TRBJ2-3, with D perhaps TRBD2 (5 bases). Germline CDR1 and CDR2: MDHEN and SYDVKM. V lost 4 bases, J lost 2 bases, and 19 bases lay in between. The CDR3 has 17 residues. The CDR3 DNA sequence: TGTGCCAGCAGTTCGCCATATGGACTTGGAAACACAGATACGCAGTATTTT. It encodes CASSSPYGLGNTDTQYF.

The gene calls are TRBV2 and TRBJ2-1, with 8 nucleotides matching TRBD1. Germline assignment: CDR1 SNHLY and CDR2 FYNNEI. The V segment lost 5 bases and the J segment 9 bases; nucleotides outside the gene matches: 12. The CDR3 sequence is 15 residues long. The CDR3 is CASSPRGQGNPEQFF. CDR3 coding DNA: TGTGCCAGCAGTCCTCGAGGACAGGGAAACCCTGAGCAGTTCTTC.

This clone was observed a few times. This chain uses TRBV27 with TRBJ2-2; 7 nucleotides align to TRBD1. Germline V lookup: CDR1 MNHEY, CDR2 SMNVEV (reference sequence). With 6 bases clipped from V and 0 bases from J, the junction kept 1 base outside the gene matches. The CDR3 runs to 14 residues. This chain's CDR3 is CASRGQANTGELFF. CDR3 nucleotide sequence: TGTGCCAGCAGAGGACAGGCGAACACCGGGGAGCTGTTTTTT.

In this sample, this clone turned up a few times. The rearrangement links TRBV5-1 to TRBJ2-5; TRBD2 agrees at 8 bases. Germline values: CDR1 SGHRS, CDR2 YFSETQ. The CDR3 spans 18 residues. The ends lost 4 bases at V and 3 bases at J; junction bases unmatched: 17. CDR3 bases: TGCGCCAGCAGCCGGAGCTCCGGGGGGGCGAGAGGGGAAGAGACCCAGTACTTC. It encodes CASSRSSGGARGEETQYF.

The chain recombines TRBV7-9 with TRBJ2-1; TRBD1 aligns across 7 bases. Looked up from germline, CDR1 is SEHNR and CDR2 is FQNEAQ (reference sequence). With 6 bases clipped from V and 7 bases from J, the junction kept 6 bases outside the gene matches. This CDR3 is built from 13 residues. The CDR3 sequence is CASSATGWNEQFF. The CDR3 DNA follows: TGTGCCAGCAGTGCGACAGGGTGGAATGAGCAGTTCTTC. Variable domain in full (rest from reference TRBV7-9 and TRBJ2-1): DTGVSQNPRHKITKRGQNVTFRCDPISEHNRLYWYRQTLGQGPEFLTYFQNEAQLEKSRLLSDRFSAERPKGSFSTLEIQRTEQGDSAMYLCASSATGWNEQFFGPGTRLTVL.

The J gene is TRBJ1-6, the V gene TRBV5-6; D is ambiguous. There are 16 residues in the CDR3. Trimming removed 0 bases from V and 6 bases from J, with 13 bases in between. CDR1 and CDR2 (germline): SGHDT, YYEEEE. The CDR3 reads CASSLAHAVFNSPLHF. CDR3 bases: TGTGCCAGCAGCTTGGCCCATGCGGTATTTAATTCACCCCTCCACTTT.

This clone was detected only a few times. This chain joins TRBV19 and TRBJ2-3; TRBD2 matches 7 bases. The junction had 8 bases not matched to a gene; V was cut back by 8 bases and J by 3 bases. Germline V gene sequence: CDR1 LNHDA, CDR2 SQIVND (reference sequence). The CDR3 has 14 residues. The CDR3 DNA is TGTGCCAGTCGGCGGGGGAAAACGACAGATACGCAGTATTTT. The encoded protein is CASRRGKTTDTQYF.

This clone has only a few counts. This sequence joins TRBV30 and TRBJ1-6; D is possibly TRBD1 (5 bases). This CDR3 has 15 amino acids. Trimming took 2 bases from V and 10 from J, leaving 18 bases between them. Per the germline V gene, CDR1 is GTSNPN and CDR2 is SVGIG (reference sequence). For the CDR3, the DNA is TGTGCCTGGAGTACCCAGTCGTGGGGCTTCTCACCCCTCCACTTT. Amino acid sequence: CAWSTQSWGFSPLHF.

The chain uses TRBV2 and TRBJ2-1, with 8 bases that match TRBD2. The CDR3 spans 14 residues. V was pared by 8 bases and J by 6 bases, with 9 bases of the junction left unmatched. CDR1 is SNHLY and CDR2 is FYNNEI in the germline V gene. The CDR3 is CASLQGREGNEQFF. DNA for the CDR3: TGTGCCAGCCTACAGGGACGGGAGGGCAATGAGCAGTTCTTC.

This clone showed up just a few times. The chain couples TRBV30 to TRBJ2-5; 11 bases match TRBD1. The trim removed 5 bases at V and 4 bases at J, leaving 3 bases unmatched. Germline CDR1 GTSNPN, CDR2 SVGIG (reference sequence). This CDR3 spans 13 amino acids. This CDR3 reads CAWGQGAGETQYF. CDR3 bases: TGTGCCTGGGGACAGGGGGCTGGAGAGACCCAGTACTTC.

The chain employs TRBV6-5 and TRBJ2-7; 7 bases are a match to TRBD1. Trimming cost V 5 bases and J 2 bases; bases outside gene matches: 6. Looked up from germline, CDR1 is MNHEY and CDR2 is SVGAGI. The CDR3 is 14 residues long. The CDR3 sequence is CASSATGIPYEQYF. The CDR3 nucleotides read TGTGCCAGCAGTGCGACAGGGATCCCCTACGAGCAGTACTTC.

This clone was detected a few times. This chain links TRBV25-1 with TRBJ2-3, with 13 bases fitting TRBD2. CDR1 and CDR2 (germline): MGHDK, SYGVNS. CDR3 size: 17 residues. Losses at the gene ends were 2 bases for V and 6 bases for J; bases not matched to a gene: 8. CDR3: CASSEPRLAGGGDTQYF. The CDR3 bases are TGTGCCAGCAGTGAACCCCGACTAGCGGGAGGAGGGGATACGCAGTATTTT.

This rearrangement joins TRBV19 to TRBJ1-6, with D tentatively TRBD1 (5 bases). This CDR3 region has 13 residues. The V and J ends lost 7 bases and 8 bases respectively, with 12 bases between them. Germline loops: CDR1 LNHDA, CDR2 SQIVND (reference sequence). The CDR3 bases are TGTGCCAGTAAAGATGGAGGGGATTCACCCCTCCACTTT. Translating it yields CASKDGGDSPLHF.

This sequence joins TRBV4-3 and TRBJ2-7; tentatively, D is TRBD1 (6 bases). This CDR3 contains 15 residues. Trimming took off 0 bases at V and 6 bases at J, with 15 bases between the two ends. Per germline, CDR1 LGHNA and CDR2 YSLEER. In DNA form, the CDR3 reads TGCGCCAGCAGCCAAGAAACAGGGACCCTTTCCGAGCAGTACTTC. Protein: CASSQETGTLSEQYF.

The rearrangement joins TRBV19 to TRBJ2-2; perhaps TRBD1 as D (6 bases). There are 17 residues in the CDR3. Trimming stripped 5 bases from V and 4 bases from J, with 20 bases between. Germline CDR1 LNHDA, CDR2 SQIVND (reference sequence). CDR3 sequence: CASSAKTGLTPTGELFF. The CDR3 DNA reads TGTGCCAGTAGTGCAAAGACAGGTTTAACCCCCACCGGGGAGCTGTTTTTT.